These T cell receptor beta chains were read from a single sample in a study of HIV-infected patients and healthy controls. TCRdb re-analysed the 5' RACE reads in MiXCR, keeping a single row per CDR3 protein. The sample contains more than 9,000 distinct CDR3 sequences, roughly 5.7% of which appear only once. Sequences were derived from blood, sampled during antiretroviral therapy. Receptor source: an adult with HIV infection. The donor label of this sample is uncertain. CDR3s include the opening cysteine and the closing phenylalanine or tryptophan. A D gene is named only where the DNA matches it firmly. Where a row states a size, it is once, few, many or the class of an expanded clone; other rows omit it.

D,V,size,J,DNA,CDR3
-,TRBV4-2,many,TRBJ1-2,TGTGCCAGCAGCCAAGATGGGGCTGGCTACACCTTC,CASSQDGAGYTF
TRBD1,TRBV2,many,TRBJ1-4,TGTGCCTCAGAGAGGGGGCGCGTTGAAAAACTGTTTTTT,CASERGRVEKLFF
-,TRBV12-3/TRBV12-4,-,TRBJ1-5,TGTGCCAGCAGTTTAGGTAGTAAACGGACAGACAAGGATTATAGCAATCAGCCCCAGCATTTT,CASSLGSKRTDKDYSNQPQHF
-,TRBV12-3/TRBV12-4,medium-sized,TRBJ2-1,TGTGCCAGCGGTGTACTTTCCTACAATGAGCAGTTCTTC,CASGVLSYNEQFF
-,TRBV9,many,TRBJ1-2,TGTGCCAGCAGCGTAGATGGGGACAACTATGGCTACACCTTC,CASSVDGDNYGYTF
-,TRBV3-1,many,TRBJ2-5,TGTGCCAGCAGCAGCCGGGGACTTTCACAAGAGACCCAGTACTTC,CASSSRGLSQETQYF
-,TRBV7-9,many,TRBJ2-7,TGTGCCAGCAGCGGACAGACCTACGAGCAGTACTTC,CASSGQTYEQYF
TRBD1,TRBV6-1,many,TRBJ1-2,TGTGCCAGCAGTGGGACAGGGGGGGGCCGTGGCTACACCTTC,CASSGTGGGRGYTF
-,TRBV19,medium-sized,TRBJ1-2,TGTGCCAGTAGTATAGGTGGACCGGGCTACACCTTC,CASSIGGPGYTF
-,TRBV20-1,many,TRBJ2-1,TGCAGTGCTATTACCCCCATGGGGGGGCCCAATGAGCAGTTCTTC,CSAITPMGGPNEQFF
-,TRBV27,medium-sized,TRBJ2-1,TGTGCCAGCAGTTTGACAGCATATCCCTACAATGAGCAGTTCTTC,CASSLTAYPYNEQFF
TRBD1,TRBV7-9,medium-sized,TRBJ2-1,TGTGCCAGCAGCTCCGGGACAGGGGTCTACAATGAGCAGTTCTTC,CASSSGTGVYNEQFF
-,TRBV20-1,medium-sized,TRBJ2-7,TGCAGTGCAAAGAGAGGAGGGAACTCCTACGAGCAGTACTTC,CSAKRGGNSYEQYF
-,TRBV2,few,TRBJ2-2,TGTGCCAGCCCCCGGACAGATTCGAACACCGGGGAGCTGTTTTTT,CASPRTDSNTGELFF
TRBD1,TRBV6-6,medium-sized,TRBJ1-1,TGTGCCAGCAGGCCCGGACAGGGGTACACTGAAGCTTTCTTT,CASRPGQGYTEAFF
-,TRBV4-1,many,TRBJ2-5,TGCGCCAGCACCCCTGACGCAGGTCAGGGGGAGACCCAGTACTTC,CASTPDAGQGETQYF
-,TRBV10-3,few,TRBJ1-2,TGTGCCATCAGTGAGTCTGGGGTAGATGGCTACACCTTC,CAISESGVDGYTF
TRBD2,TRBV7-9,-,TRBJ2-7,TGTGCCAGCAGTGCACTAGCGGGGCAGGGCAGCCACGAGCAGTACTTC,CASSALAGQGSHEQYF
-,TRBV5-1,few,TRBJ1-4,TGCGCCAGCAGCTATTCAGGGGCCTCGGAAGAAAAACTGTTTTTT,CASSYSGASEEKLFF
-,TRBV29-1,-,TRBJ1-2,TGCAGCGTTGTCGTGGGTAACTATGGCTACACCTTC,CSVVVGNYGYTF
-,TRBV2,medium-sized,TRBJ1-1,TGTGCCAGCAGTGTACAGGGAACTGAAGCTTTCTTT,CASSVQGTEAFF
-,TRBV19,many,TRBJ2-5,TGTGCCAGTGGGGCTAGCGTGGAGACCCAGTACTTC,CASGASVETQYF
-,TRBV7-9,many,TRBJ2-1,TGTGCCAGCAGCTTAGCCCGGGACGACAATGAGCAGTTCTTC,CASSLARDDNEQFF
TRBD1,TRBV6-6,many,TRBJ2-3,TGTGCCAGCAGTTATGCGACAGGGGGCACAGATACGCAGTATTTT,CASSYATGGTDTQYF
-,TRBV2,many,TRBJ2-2,TGTGCCAGCAGGGGTCCGGGGACTCAAAACACCGGGGAGCTGTTTTTT,CASRGPGTQNTGELFF
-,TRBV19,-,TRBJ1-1,TGTGCCAGTAGCCCCCGTGTCGACATACCCGACCCCTTGAGGGACACTGAAGCTTCCTTT,CASSPRVDIPDPLRDTEASF
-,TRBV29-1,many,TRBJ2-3,TGCAGCGGGGGGGACGGGAATCCCACAGATACGCAGTATTTT,CSGGDGNPTDTQYF
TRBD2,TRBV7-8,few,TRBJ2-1,TGTGCCAGCAGCTTAGCGAGCGGGAGGGCCTACAATGAGCAGTTCTTC,CASSLASGRAYNEQFF
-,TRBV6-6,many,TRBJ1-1,TGTGCCAGCAGTTACTCTTTCGGTCAGATCGGCACTGAAGCTTTCTTT,CASSYSFGQIGTEAFF
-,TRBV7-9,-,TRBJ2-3,TGTGCCAGCAGCTACCCCGCCCGCACAGATACGCAGTATTTT,CASSYPARTDTQYF
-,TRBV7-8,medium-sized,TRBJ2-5,TGTGCCAGCAGCTTTTTTAGAGAAGAGACCCAGTACTTC,CASSFFREETQYF
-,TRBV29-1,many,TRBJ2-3,TGCAGCGTTGATCAGGGTAATACAGATACGCAGTATTTT,CSVDQGNTDTQYF
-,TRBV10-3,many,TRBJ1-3,TGTGCCATATCAGGTGGCTCTGGAAACACCATATATTTT,CAISGGSGNTIYF
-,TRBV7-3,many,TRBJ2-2,TGTGCCAGCAGCTCCTGGGGAGACACCGGGGAGCTGTTTTTT,CASSSWGDTGELFF
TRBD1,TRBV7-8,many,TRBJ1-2,TGTGCCAGCAGCCCCCGGACAGGGCCCTTATCCTATGGCTACACCTTC,CASSPRTGPLSYGYTF
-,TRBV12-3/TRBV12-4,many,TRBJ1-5,TGTGCCAGCAGTTTGGGGAGGGCCCAGCATTTT,CASSLGRAQHF
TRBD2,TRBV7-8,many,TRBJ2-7,TGTGCCAGCAGCCAAAGGACTAGCGGGAACGAGCAGTACTTC,CASSQRTSGNEQYF
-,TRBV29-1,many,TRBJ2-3,TGCAGCGCCAATAAGGGGCAACCCCTCACAGATACGCAGTATTTT,CSANKGQPLTDTQYF
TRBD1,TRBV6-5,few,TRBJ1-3,TGTGCCAGCAGGGGAACAGGGGGTTCGGGAAACACCATATATTTT,CASRGTGGSGNTIYF
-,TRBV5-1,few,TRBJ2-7,TGCGCCAGCCGACCCGGCCTCTCCTACGAGCAGTACTTC,CASRPGLSYEQYF
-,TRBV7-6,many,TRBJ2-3,TGTGCCAGCAGCTTACTAGGGGAAGTGTCAGATACGCAGTATTTT,CASSLLGEVSDTQYF
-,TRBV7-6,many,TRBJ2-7,TGTGCCAGCAGCTTAGCGTGGGGTTACGAGCAGTACTTC,CASSLAWGYEQYF
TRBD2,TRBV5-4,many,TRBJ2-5,TGTGCCAGCAGCAATAGCGGGGAAGAGACCCAGTACTTC,CASSNSGEETQYF
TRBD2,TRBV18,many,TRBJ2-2,TGTGCCAGCTCACCACTACGAACTAGCGGACCCGGGGAGCTGTTTTTT,CASSPLRTSGPGELFF
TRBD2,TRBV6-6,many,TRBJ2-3,TGTGCCAGCAGTTACACTAGCGGGGGGTCTCCTAGCACAGATACGCAGTATTTT,CASSYTSGGSPSTDTQYF